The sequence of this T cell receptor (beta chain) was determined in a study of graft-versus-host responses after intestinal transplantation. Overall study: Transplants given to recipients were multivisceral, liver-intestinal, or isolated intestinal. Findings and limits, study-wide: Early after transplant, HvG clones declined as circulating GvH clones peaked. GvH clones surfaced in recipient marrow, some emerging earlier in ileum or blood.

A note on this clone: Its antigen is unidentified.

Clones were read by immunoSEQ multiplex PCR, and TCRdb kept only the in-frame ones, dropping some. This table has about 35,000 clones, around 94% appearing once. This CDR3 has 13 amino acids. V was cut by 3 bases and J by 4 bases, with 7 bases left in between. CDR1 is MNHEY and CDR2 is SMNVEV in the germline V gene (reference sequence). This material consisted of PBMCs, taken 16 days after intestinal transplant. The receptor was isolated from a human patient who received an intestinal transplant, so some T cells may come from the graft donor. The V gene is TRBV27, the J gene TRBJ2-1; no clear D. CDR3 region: CASSFGQYNEQFF. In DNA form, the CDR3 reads TGTGCCAGCAGTTTTGGGCAGTACAATGAGCAGTTCTTC.